This TCR beta chain originates from a study of CD8+CD57+ T cells in acquired aplastic anemia listed by TCRdb under 2018. Looking at the study overall: A mean of around 3.2 ug of DNA, ranging from about 0.19 to 30 ug, was extracted from sorted CD4+ and CD8+ cells. CD8+CD57+ expansion was defined as a frequency above the mean frequency observed in healthy subjects. Broad study findings and their caveats: CD8+ Simpson's diversity did not differ significantly between patients and healthy controls (P=0.060). Around 27 CD8+ CDR3 sequences were shared between patients and controls but appeared highly expressed in patients and within their immunodominant clones.

Genomic DNA was used as template for profiling of TCR beta VDJ combinations and CDR3 sequences. An Illumina HiSeq 2000 was the platform used for TCR repertoire sequencing. On the study's bioinformatics: Repertoire assessment relied on Simpson's diversity index, CDR3 size and DJ length profiles, and TRBV/TRBJ rearrangement plots. The immunodominant clone was defined as the most abundant DNA sequence in deep sequencing data. CDR3 amino acid sequences were checked for sharing across subjects and were also compared against the VDJdb database and published repertoires. TCRdb passed the public sequencing reads through fastp at Q25 and MiXCR, retaining productive beta sequences. Each entry merges the rows of one CDR3 protein and shows their most common DNA and genes. None of the V and J calls come from the authors' own analysis; TCRdb made them. The sample table records around 430,000 distinct CDR3 sequences; about a third of these occur just once. Nearly 0.85% of the sample is held by the ten biggest clonotypes.

The cysteine opens and the phenylalanine closes a CDR3 of 13 amino acids. Only the CDR3 DNA stays, 39 bases, in frame from base 1. From the germline V gene, CDR1 is ENHRY and CDR2 is SYGVKD. V is cut back by 9 bases and J by 6 bases, with 3 bases in the junction unmatched. Patients chosen for sequencing had shown expansion of CD8+CD57+ cells by flow cytometry. Every patient had severe acquired aplastic anemia, diagnosed using the International Study of Aplastic Anemia and Agranulocytosis and Camitta criteria. Patients had received no therapy at the time of blood sampling. TCR repertoires of sorted CD4+ and CD8+ blood T cells from severe aplastic anemia patients and healthy subjects were deep-sequenced in the study. Patients were enrolled under clinicaltrials.gov protocols 00001620, 01623167, 00001397, 00071045, 00081523 and 00961064 in the USA. Ficoll-Paque density gradient centrifugation was used to isolate peripheral blood mononuclear cells. Before DNA extraction, CD4+ and CD8+ T cells were sorted by FACS or by magnetic beads.

Ten or more counts support this clonotype. Its antigen specificity is not known. No base-level quality is on record; no much larger clone is a single base apart. This receptor was identified in a human donor with aplastic anemia. Input material: sorted CD4+, CD8+, or CD8+CD57+ T cells (not recorded which) from PBMCs. The sequence is built from TRBV10-3 and TRBJ2-1, with 12 bases matching TRBD2. The CDR3 protein sequence reads: CAILAGGGNEQFF. The nucleotides are TGTGCCATACTAGCGGGGGGCGGCAATGAGCAGTTCTTC.